The present TCR beta chain was sequenced within a study of blood T cell repertoires in COVID-19. Across the whole study: Samples representing acute and convalescent COVID-19 were sourced from the United States, Italy and Spain.

Here immunoSEQ multiplex PCR was the method, and the copy in TCRdb shows in-frame clones only, minus some. The table includes about 29,000 clones, 70% to 90% detected once. Seattle patients were enrolled during active infection and followed longitudinally. Germline V CDR1 and CDR2: MGHRA, YSYEKL. This CDR3 contains 17 residues. After removal of 4 bases from V and 5 bases from J, the junction contained 15 bases not matched to a gene. Material: peripheral blood. The source is a woman older than 75 with COVID-19, enrolled during active disease. The genes are TRBV4-1 and TRBJ2-3; 7 bases match TRBD2. DNA for the CDR3: TGCGCCAGCAGCCTAGAGGGTGGAGCGGGGAAAGTAGATACGCAGTATTTT. Residues: CASSLEGGAGKVDTQYF.